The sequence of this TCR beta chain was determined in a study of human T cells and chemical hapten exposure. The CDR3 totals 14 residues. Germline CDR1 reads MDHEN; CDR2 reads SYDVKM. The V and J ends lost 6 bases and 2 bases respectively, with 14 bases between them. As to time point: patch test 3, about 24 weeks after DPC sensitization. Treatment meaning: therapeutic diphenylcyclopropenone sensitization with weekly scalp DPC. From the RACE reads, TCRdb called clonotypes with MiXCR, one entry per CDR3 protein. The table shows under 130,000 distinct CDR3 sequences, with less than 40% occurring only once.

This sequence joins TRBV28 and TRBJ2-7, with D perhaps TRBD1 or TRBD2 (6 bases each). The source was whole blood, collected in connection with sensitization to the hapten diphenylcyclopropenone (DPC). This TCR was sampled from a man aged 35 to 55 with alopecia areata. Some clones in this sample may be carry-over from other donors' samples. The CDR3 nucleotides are TGTGCCAGCAGCCCGGGGGACACCGCCTACGAGCAGTACTTC. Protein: CASSPGDTAYEQYF.